The 17 T cell receptor beta chains in this list originate from one sample, sequenced in a study of shared clonotypes between healthy human individuals. Using immunoSEQ multiplex PCR, the repertoire was profiled, and TCRdb retains in-frame clones only, with some absent. Here the sample spans some 2,500,000 clones, around 90% being singletons. Sequenced sample: naive CD4+ T cells from PBMCs. Indicated subset: CD45RA+ positively selected. These receptors were obtained from a man aged 18 to 30 in good health. Some clones in this sample may be carry-over from other donors' samples.

This clone was observed a single time. The rearrangement joins TRBV5-1 to TRBJ1-1, with D unresolved. Trimming stripped 4 bases from V and 4 bases from J, with 17 bases between. The CDR3 runs 15 residues. Germline CDR1 is SGHRS and CDR2 is YFSETQ. As DNA, the CDR3 is TGCGCCAGCAGCCCCGGAGGGAGCTTCGGCACTGAAGCTTTCTTT. This encodes CASSPGGSFGTEAFF.

J is TRBJ2-1 and V is TRBV5-1; D might be TRBD2 (6 bases). The germline V gene encodes CDR1 SGHRS and CDR2 YFSETQ. V was shortened by 1 base and J by 4 bases, with 9 bases between the two germline ends. This CDR3 comprises 14 residues. In DNA, the CDR3 is TGCGCCAGCAGCTTGTTAGCGGAGTACAATGAGCAGTTCTTC. Translation: CASSLLAEYNEQFF.

The chain employs TRBV25-1 and TRBJ1-2; 8 positions agree with TRBD1. Germline V lookup: CDR1 MGHDK, CDR2 SYGVNS. The CDR3 has 14 amino acids. Trimming at V came to 8 bases and at J to 2 bases, leaving 7 bases not matched to a gene. CDR3 nucleotides: TGTGCCAGCCGAGAGGCAGGGGGCAACTATGGCTACACCTTC. Amino acid sequence: CASREAGGNYGYTF.

The chain carries TRBV30 and TRBJ2-5; no clear D. CDR1 and CDR2 from the germline V gene are GTSNPN and SVGIG (reference sequence). Trimming cost V 2 bases and J 0 bases, with 4 bases left between them. The CDR3 covers 12 residues. The CDR3 loop is CAWSLNQETQYF. The CDR3 DNA sequence: TGTGCCTGGAGTCTCAACCAAGAGACCCAGTACTTC.

This chain joins TRBV6-5 and TRBJ1-1, with D hard to call. In germline, CDR1 is MNHEY, CDR2 SVGAGI. The CDR3 consists of 16 residues. Between the trimmed V and J ends, which lost 4 bases and 3 bases, there was a span of 18 bases. The CDR3 DNA follows: TGTGCCAGCAGTTCGATATTGGGCGGAGTATACACTGAAGCTTTCTTT. Translating gives CASSSILGGVYTEAFF.

The rearrangement uses TRBV11-1 and TRBJ2-3, with unresolved D. The CDR3 is 12 amino acids. Germline CDR1 and CDR2: SGHAT and FQDESV (reference sequence). V lost 2 bases, J lost 5 bases, and 5 bases lay in between. CDR3 DNA sequence: TGTGCCAGCAGCTTACGGAGAGATACGCAGTATTTT. Translation: CASSLRRDTQYF.

The CDR3, as DNA: TGTGCCAGCAGTAAGACAGGGGGGGCCAACGTCCTGACTTTC. This translates into CASSKTGGANVLTF. The gene calls are TRBV6-5 and TRBJ2-6, with 7 bases fitting TRBD1. CDR3 length: 14 amino acids. The germline gives CDR1 MNHEY, CDR2 SVGAGI. V lost 5 bases to trimming and J lost 4 bases; unmatched junction nucleotides: 2.

V gene TRBV4-1 combines with J gene TRBJ2-3, with D uncertain. Trimming took off 0 bases at V and 8 bases at J, with 18 bases between the two ends. CDR3 size: 16 residues. CDR1 MGHRA and CDR2 YSYEKL come from the germline V gene. CDR3 loop: CASSQETSRRKVTQYF. CDR3 bases: TGCGCCAGCAGCCAAGAAACCTCGCGGCGCAAGGTTACGCAGTATTTT.

V usage is TRBV19 and J usage is TRBJ1-5; the match to TRBD1 covers 9 bases. After removal of 5 bases from V and 7 bases from J, the junction contained 6 bases not matched to a gene. The germline gives CDR1 LNHDA, CDR2 SQIVND (reference sequence). The CDR3 extends over 14 amino acids. The CDR3 DNA reads as TGTGCCAGTAGTGTCCGACAGGGGGGCCAGCCCCAGCATTTT. Protein sequence: CASSVRQGGQPQHF.

The genes are TRBV7-8 and TRBJ1-4; no definite D call. This CDR3 has 15 residues. V lost 4 bases, J lost 7 bases, and 16 bases lay in between. Looked up from germline, CDR1 is SGHVS and CDR2 is FQNEAQ. CDR3 sequence (DNA): TGTGCCAGCAGCTCATGGCACGGGGAGAGTGAAAAACTGTTTTTT. Translation gives CASSSWHGESEKLFF.

The chain has TRBV2 and TRBJ1-2; D perhaps matches TRBD1 (6 bases). CDR3 length: 15 residues. Trimming pared 4 bases from V and 2 bases from J, leaving 14 bases between. Germline V lookup: CDR1 SNHLY, CDR2 FYNNEI. The CDR3 region has the DNA TGTGCCAGCAGTGGCCCCGGGGGCCAGAACTATGGCTACACCTTC. Protein sequence: CASSGPGGQNYGYTF.

The J gene is TRBJ1-1, the V gene TRBV2; tentative D call: TRBD1 (5 bases). Germline V lookup: CDR1 SNHLY, CDR2 FYNNEI. V dropped 6 bases and J dropped 0 bases, with 14 bases sitting between them. The CDR3 consists of 15 residues. Here the CDR3 reads CASSGTAILNTEAFF. The CDR3 region has the DNA TGTGCCAGCAGCGGGACCGCGATCCTGAACACTGAAGCTTTCTTT.

The chain is built from TRBV2 and TRBJ2-1, with D perhaps TRBD1 or TRBD2 (5 bases each). V was clipped by 2 bases and J by 7 bases, with 9 bases between them. This CDR3 has 13 residues. Germline loops: CDR1 SNHLY, CDR2 FYNNEI. CDR3 sequence: CASSERWGNEQFF. For the CDR3, the DNA is TGTGCCAGCAGTGAAAGGTGGGGGAATGAGCAGTTCTTC.

This sequence joins TRBV7-3 and TRBJ2-7, with D perhaps matching TRBD1 (5 bases). V lost 3 bases to trimming and J lost 5 bases, with 14 bases between them. This CDR3 has 14 residues. The germline V gene has CDR1 SGHTA and CDR2 FQGTGA. CDR3 coding DNA: TGTGCCAGCAGCTTTCAGGGTGGTAGGAACGAGCAGTACTTC. This gives the protein CASSFQGGRNEQYF.

The chain recombines TRBV6-5 with TRBJ2-3; 8 positions agree with TRBD1. V was pared by 9 bases and J by 2 bases, with 7 bases of the junction left unmatched. Germline V gene lookup returns CDR1 MNHEY and CDR2 SVGAGI. This CDR3 comprises 14 residues. CDR3 sequence: CASRQGWTTDTQYF. The CDR3 nucleotides are TGTGCCAGTCGACAGGGGTGGACCACAGATACGCAGTATTTT.

The V gene is TRBV2, the J gene TRBJ2-7, with D maybe TRBD1 (5 bases). V lost 8 bases and J 9 bases, leaving 14 bases between the germline ends. The CDR3 extends over 11 amino acids. Germline V gene data show CDR1 as SNHLY and CDR2 as FYNNEI. Written as DNA, the CDR3 is TGTGCCAGCCGAAATGATGACAGGCAGTACTTC. Its translation: CASRNDDRQYF.

The chain carries TRBV19 and TRBJ2-5; TRBD2 aligns across 11 bases. V lost 6 bases and J lost 5; bases outside the gene matches: 8. Germline V gene sequence: CDR1 LNHDA, CDR2 SQIVND (reference sequence). The CDR3 is made up of 15 amino acids. This CDR3 is CASSPGRTSGETQYF. CDR3 in DNA: TGTGCCAGTAGCCCGGGGAGGACTAGCGGGGAGACCCAGTACTTC.